One sample yielded the 18 T cell receptor beta chains listed below, sequenced in a study of CD8 T cells in ankylosing spondylitis. TCRdb reprocessed the 5' RACE reads via MiXCR and lists one record per CDR3 protein. The repertoire consists of around 150,000 distinct CDR3 sequences, with more than 5.5% occurring once and the leading ten covering about an eighth. The sample comprised blood, either unsorted or a sorted T cell fraction (not recorded which). The receptors here all came from a female donor with ankylosing spondylitis or in good health (not recorded which).

This clonotype occurred many times. The rearrangement links TRBV4-3 to TRBJ2-7; 11 bases are a match to TRBD2. The length of the CDR3 is 15 residues. Germline trimming cut 1 base from V and 4 bases from J; bases unmatched to any gene: 3. Germline V gene lookup returns CDR1 LGHNA and CDR2 YSLEER. In DNA, the CDR3 is TGCGCCAGCAGCCAAGTGGTAGCGGGGGGGTACGAGCAGTACTTC. Translated: CASSQVVAGGYEQYF.

This clonotype has a count of ten or more. This rearrangement joins TRBV4-1 to TRBJ1-3; 9 nucleotides match TRBD1. CDR3 length equals 17 residues. J lost 3 bases, V lost 3 bases, and 9 bases had no gene match. In germline, CDR1 is MGHRA, CDR2 YSYEKL. CDR3 coding DNA: TGCGCCAGCAGCCAGGGAGACAGGGGGTATTATGGAAACACCATATATTTT. Protein product: CASSQGDRGYYGNTIYF.

This clonotype was detected many times. V and J are TRBV27 and TRBJ2-1, with 12 bases lining up with TRBD2. With 5 bases clipped from V and 4 bases from J, the junction kept 3 bases outside the gene matches. This CDR3 is 15 amino acids long. The germline V gene encodes CDR1 MNHEY and CDR2 SMNVEV (reference sequence). CDR3 amino acids: CASSALAGGYNEQFF. Here the CDR3 DNA reads TGTGCCAGCAGTGCACTAGCGGGGGGTTACAATGAGCAGTTCTTC.

This clonotype was found many times. This chain uses TRBV20-1 with TRBJ2-1; 8 bases fit TRBD2. J lost 2 bases, V lost 6 bases, and 6 bases had no gene match. Germline CDR1 is DFQATT and CDR2 is SNEGSKA (reference sequence). The CDR3 consists of 14 residues. The CDR3 nucleotides are TGCAGTGCCCGGAGCGGGGGACCCTACAATGAGCAGTTCTTC. It is translated as CSARSGGPYNEQFF.

This clonotype was picked up many times. The chain uses TRBV6-1 and TRBJ2-2; 11 bases match TRBD1. Germline V gene lookup returns CDR1 MNHNS and CDR2 SASEGT. J was trimmed by 4 bases and V by 3 bases; bases with no gene match: 7. The CDR3 length is 17 residues. CDR3 nucleotides: TGTGCCAGCAGTGACGGAGGGACAGGGGGGTTCACCGGGGAGCTGTTTTTT. Its protein is CASSDGGTGGFTGELFF.

This clonotype was picked up many times. The rearrangement uses TRBV7-8 and TRBJ2-3; 9 bases match TRBD2. The V gene's germline CDR1 is SGHVS and CDR2 FQNEAQ. CDR3 length: 17 amino acids. V lost 5 bases and J lost 2; bases outside the gene matches: 11. CDR3 sequence (DNA): TGTGCCAGCAGCCCCCTCTTTAGCGGGGGACTCACAGATACGCAGTATTTT. Translation: CASSPLFSGGLTDTQYF.

As concerns this clonotype: Compared with germline, one end of the junction differs, possibly owing to a read error. The genes are TRBV6-2 or TRBV6-3 and TRBJ2-1; a weak D match, TRBD1 (5 bases). The CDR3 contains 14 residues. Germline V lookup: CDR1 MNHEY, CDR2 SVGEGT. In nucleotides, the CDR3 is TGTGCCAGCAGTTACGGGGCAGTTTACAATGAACAGTTCTTC. Its translation is CASSYGAVYNEQFF.

This clonotype was seen repeatedly, ten times or more. V usage is TRBV29-1 and J usage is TRBJ1-4, with D tentatively TRBD1 (6 bases). Looked up from germline, CDR1 is SQVTM and CDR2 is ANQGSEA. The CDR3 is 14 amino acids. V lost 4 bases, J lost 10 bases, and 19 bases lay in between. In DNA, the CDR3 is TGCAGCGTTGCGACAGGCCCACAAGGGGGAAAACTGTTTTTT. Translation gives CSVATGPQGGKLFF.

This clonotype has at least ten counts. V gene TRBV5-1 combines with J gene TRBJ2-1; a weak D match, TRBD2 (5 bases). This CDR3 comprises 15 residues. CDR1 and CDR2 from the germline V gene are SGHRS and YFSETQ. V gave up 0 bases and J gave up 1 base, with 8 bases separating them. The CDR3 spells CASSLGTQSYNEQFF. The CDR3 coding sequence is TGCGCCAGCAGCTTGGGGACTCAATCCTACAATGAGCAGTTCTTC. Combining the CDR3 with reference TRBV5-1 and TRBJ2-1 gives the whole variable domain KAGVTQTPRYLIKTRGQQVTLSCSPISGHRSVSWYQQTPGQGLQFLFEYFSETQRNKGNFPGRFSGRQFSNSRSEMNVSTLELGDSALYLCASSLGTQSYNEQFFGPGTRLTVL.

In this sample, this clonotype turned up many times. The V and J genes are TRBV7-3 and TRBJ1-1; TRBD1 might be the D (6 bases). The CDR3 is 15 amino acids. From germline, CDR1 is SGHTA and CDR2 FQGTGA. V lost 9 bases and J lost 0, with 17 bases in between. The CDR3 DNA reads TGTGCCAGTGGGCGGACAGCCAGGATGAACACTGAAGCTTTCTTT. Translating it yields CASGRTARMNTEAFF.

At least ten counts were recorded for this clonotype. This sequence joins TRBV29-1 and TRBJ1-2, with D unresolved. Germline CDR1 SQVTM, CDR2 ANQGSEA. The CDR3 runs 12 residues. V shed 3 bases and J shed 4 bases, with 9 bases lying between them. CDR3 bases: TGCAGCGTTGACGACACCCTCTATGGCTACACCTTC. Its translation is CSVDDTLYGYTF.

This clonotype was counted ten times or more. The V gene is TRBV12-3 or TRBV12-4, the J gene TRBJ2-1; D is ambiguous. Between the trimmed V and J ends, which lost 3 bases and 6 bases, there was a span of 6 bases. There are 12 residues in the CDR3. The CDR3 loop reads CASSFALNEQFF. Here the CDR3 DNA reads TGTGCCAGCAGTTTCGCCCTCAATGAGCAGTTCTTC.

This CDR3 reads CAWSVLFGQETQYF. The CDR3 DNA is TGTGCCTGGAGTGTACTCTTCGGCCAAGAGACCCAGTACTTC. V gene TRBV30 combines with J gene TRBJ2-5; unclear D gene. Per germline, CDR1 GTSNPN and CDR2 SVGIG (reference sequence). This CDR3 contains 14 residues. Deletions cut 0 bases from V and 1 base from J, with 9 bases between.

At least ten counts were recorded for this clonotype. The rearrangement uses TRBV5-1 and TRBJ2-2; 7 nucleotides agree with TRBD1. V lost 3 bases, J lost 5 bases, and 10 bases stayed unmatched. The CDR3 consists of 16 residues. The V gene's germline CDR1 is SGHRS and CDR2 YFSETQ. The chain's CDR3 is CASSSLTGTATGELFF. The CDR3 nucleotides read TGCGCCAGCAGCTCCCTCACCGGGACAGCGACCGGGGAGCTGTTTTTT.

This clonotype was seen at least ten times. The chain recombines TRBV5-1 with TRBJ2-7; D is undetermined. Trimming pared 0 bases from V and 4 bases from J, leaving 5 bases between. This CDR3 comprises 12 residues. Per the germline V gene, CDR1 is SGHRS and CDR2 is YFSETQ. The CDR3 sequence is CASSLGEYEQYF. The CDR3, as DNA: TGCGCCAGCAGCTTGGGCGAATACGAGCAGTACTTC.

This clonotype has a count of ten or more. The chain employs TRBV28 and TRBJ2-7; 8 bases are a match to TRBD1. CDR3 length: 17 residues. Germline V gives CDR1 MDHEN, CDR2 SYDVKM. The J segment lost 0 bases and the V segment lost 3 bases, leaving 10 bases of the junction unmatched. This CDR3 is CASSFYRGDPRSYEQYF. The CDR3 DNA follows: TGTGCCAGCAGTTTCTACAGGGGGGACCCCCGCTCCTACGAGCAGTACTTC.

This clonotype has at least ten counts. The chain links TRBV18 to TRBJ1-1; no reliable D call. CDR1 and CDR2 from the germline V gene are KGHSH and LQKENI. The V and J ends lost 3 bases and 4 bases respectively, with 12 bases between them. The CDR3 totals 14 residues. DNA for the CDR3: TGTGCCAGCTCACCGCAAAGTAAGGGCACTGAAGCTTTCTTT. This translates into CASSPQSKGTEAFF.

At least ten counts were recorded for this clonotype. The V call is TRBV5-1, the J call TRBJ1-5; D perhaps matches TRBD1 (5 bases). Per germline, CDR1 SGHRS and CDR2 YFSETQ. The CDR3 has 15 amino acids. Trimming pared 4 bases from V and 6 bases from J, leaving 17 bases between. CDR3 amino acids: CASSPSPGSGQPQHF. CDR3 nucleotide sequence: TGCGCCAGCAGCCCAAGCCCAGGGAGCGGTCAGCCCCAGCATTTT.